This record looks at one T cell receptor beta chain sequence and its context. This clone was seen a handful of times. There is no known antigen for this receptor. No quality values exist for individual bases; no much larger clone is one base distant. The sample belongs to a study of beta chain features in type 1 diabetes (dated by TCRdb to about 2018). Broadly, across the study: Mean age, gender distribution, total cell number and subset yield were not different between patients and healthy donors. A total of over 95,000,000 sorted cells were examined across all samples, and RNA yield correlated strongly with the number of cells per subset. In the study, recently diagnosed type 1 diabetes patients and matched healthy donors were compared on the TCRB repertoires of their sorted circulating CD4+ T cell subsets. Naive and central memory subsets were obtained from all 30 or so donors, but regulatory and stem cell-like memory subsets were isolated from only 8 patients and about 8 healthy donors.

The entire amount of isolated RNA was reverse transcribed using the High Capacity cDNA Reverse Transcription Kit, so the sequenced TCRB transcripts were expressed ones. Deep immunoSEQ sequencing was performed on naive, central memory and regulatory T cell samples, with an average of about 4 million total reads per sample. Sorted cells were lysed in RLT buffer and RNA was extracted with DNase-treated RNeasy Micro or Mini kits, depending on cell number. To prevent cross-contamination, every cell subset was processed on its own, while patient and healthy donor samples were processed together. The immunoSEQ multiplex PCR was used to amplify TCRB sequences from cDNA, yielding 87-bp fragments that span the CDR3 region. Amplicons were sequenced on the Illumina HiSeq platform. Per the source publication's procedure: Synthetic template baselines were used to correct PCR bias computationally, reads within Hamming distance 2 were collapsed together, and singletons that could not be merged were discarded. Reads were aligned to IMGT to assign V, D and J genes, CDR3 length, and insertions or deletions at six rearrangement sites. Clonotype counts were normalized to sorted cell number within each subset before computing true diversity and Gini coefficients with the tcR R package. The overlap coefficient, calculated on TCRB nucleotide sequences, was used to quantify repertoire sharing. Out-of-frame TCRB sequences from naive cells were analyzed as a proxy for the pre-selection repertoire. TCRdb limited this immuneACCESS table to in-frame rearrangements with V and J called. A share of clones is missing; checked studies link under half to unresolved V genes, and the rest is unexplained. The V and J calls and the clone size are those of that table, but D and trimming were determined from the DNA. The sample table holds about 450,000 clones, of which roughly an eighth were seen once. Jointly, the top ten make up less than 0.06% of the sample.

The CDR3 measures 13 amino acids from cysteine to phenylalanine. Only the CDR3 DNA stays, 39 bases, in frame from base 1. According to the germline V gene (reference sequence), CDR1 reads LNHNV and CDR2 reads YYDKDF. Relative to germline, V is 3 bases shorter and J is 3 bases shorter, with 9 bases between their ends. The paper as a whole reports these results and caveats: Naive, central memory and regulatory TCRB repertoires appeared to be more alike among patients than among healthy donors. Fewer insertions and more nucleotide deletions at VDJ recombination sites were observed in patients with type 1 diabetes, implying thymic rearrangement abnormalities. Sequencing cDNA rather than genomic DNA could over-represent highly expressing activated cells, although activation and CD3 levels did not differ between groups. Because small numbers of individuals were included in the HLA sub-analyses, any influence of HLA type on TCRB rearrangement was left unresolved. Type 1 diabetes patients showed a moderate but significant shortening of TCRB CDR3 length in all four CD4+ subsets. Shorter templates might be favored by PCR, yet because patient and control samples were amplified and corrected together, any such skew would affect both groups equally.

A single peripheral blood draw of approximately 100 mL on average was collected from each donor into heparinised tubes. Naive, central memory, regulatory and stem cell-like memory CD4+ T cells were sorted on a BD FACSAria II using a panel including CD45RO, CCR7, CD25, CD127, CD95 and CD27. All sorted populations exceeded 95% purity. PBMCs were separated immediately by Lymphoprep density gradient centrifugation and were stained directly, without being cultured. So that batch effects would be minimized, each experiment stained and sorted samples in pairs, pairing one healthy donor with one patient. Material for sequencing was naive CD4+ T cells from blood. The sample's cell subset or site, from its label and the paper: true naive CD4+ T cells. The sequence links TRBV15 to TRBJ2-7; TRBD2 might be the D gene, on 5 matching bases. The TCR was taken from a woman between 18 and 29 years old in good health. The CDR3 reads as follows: CATSRDSNYEQYF. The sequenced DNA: TGTGCCACCAGCAGGGACTCAAACTACGAGCAGTACTTC.